These T cell receptor beta chains were read from a single sample in a study of Ad26.COV2.S vaccination and SARS-CoV-2 variants. Here immunoSEQ multiplex PCR was the method, and the copy in TCRdb shows in-frame clones only, minus some. Of 350,000 to 500,000 clones listed, less than 95% are singletons. This specimen consisted of peripheral blood, obtained in a trial of Ad26.COV2.S vaccine versus placebo. The receptors were sampled from a person between 18 and 65 years old who received the Ad26.COV2.S COVID-19 vaccine or a placebo. Both conserved end residues are part of each CDR3.

V	J	CDR3
TRBV7-2	TRBJ2-1	CASSFSLAGAYNEQFF
TRBV19	TRBJ2-2	CASSRETWGTGELFF
TRBV5-1	TRBJ2-6	CASRYGANVLTF
TRBV9	TRBJ2-3	CASSVGPLPPEDTQYF
TRBV10-3	TRBJ1-5	CAISASGKGSNQPQHF
TRBV14	TRBJ2-3	CASSQDWRSLADTQYF
TRBV9	TRBJ1-1	CASSAEITAMNTEAFF
TRBV5-1	TRBJ2-1	CASSLAQTSGYNEQFF
TRBV9	TRBJ1-5	CASSASGGGQPQHF
TRBV7-9	TRBJ2-3	CASSSGLSTDTQYF
TRBV28	TRBJ1-2	CASSLVSTTEDRYTF
TRBV7-2	TRBJ2-5	CASSSQRSSGRGETQYF
TRBV6-6	TRBJ2-5	CASSYEGFWETQYF
TRBV19	TRBJ2-7	CASASGRGAYEQYF
TRBV28	TRBJ2-6	CASSSGTGLSGANVLTF
TRBV23-1	TRBJ2-3	CASSQRGLAGDGDTQYF
TRBV7-3	TRBJ2-1	CASSLLTGAYNEQFF
TRBV6-4	TRBJ2-2	CASSEGQANTGELFF
TRBV7-9	TRBJ2-7	CASSVRDSSYEQYF
TRBV30	TRBJ1-1	CAWSVRGDTEAFF
TRBV5-4	TRBJ1-1	CASSQPTGEATEAFF
TRBV27	TRBJ1-2	CASSFGQGVGGYTF
TRBV11-3	TRBJ1-1	CASSLRGMNTEAFF
TRBV20-1	TRBJ1-1	CSANGREAFF
TRBV9	TRBJ2-7	CASSVVAGGGEQYF
TRBV6-5	TRBJ2-7	CASSQIQEPYEQYF
TRBV9	TRBJ2-4	CASSVAGALNGIQYF
TRBV11-1	TRBJ2-7	CASSVDRGVEQYF
TRBV19	TRBJ2-1	CASSTPPGQAVAASYNEQFF
TRBV6-5	TRBJ1-5	CASRDRVFQPQHF
TRBV5-4	TRBJ1-2	CASSGQGKRFGYTF
TRBV5-1	TRBJ2-7	CASSLGDQSYEQYF
TRBV6-5	TRBJ2-5	CASSWGQGQETQYF
TRBV7-9	TRBJ2-1	CASSLVGLGYNEQFF
TRBV9	TRBJ2-1	CASSVAGSEQFF
TRBV7-2	TRBJ2-1	CASSLDYLNNEQFF
TRBV27	TRBJ2-3	CASSLSGGAGDTQYF
TRBV12-3/TRBV12-4	TRBJ2-2	CASAAATGELFF
TRBV3-1/TRBV3-2	TRBJ2-3	CASSPYSQLRGTQYF
TRBV27	TRBJ2-7	CASSRSGGPAYEQYF
TRBV6-2/TRBV6-3	TRBJ2-5	CASSYRAGETQYF
TRBV19	TRBJ1-1	CASSIVGAGAAFF
TRBV10-3	TRBJ1-2	CAISESRGYGYTF
TRBV11-2	TRBJ1-1	CASSLDWIRGVPSEAFF
TRBV28	TRBJ2-7	CASSLLRDLTLEQYF
TRBV6-6	TRBJ2-7	CASSLILRGQAYEQYF
TRBV9	TRBJ2-3	CASSVAGTSGRTDTQYF
TRBV19	TRBJ2-3	CASRASGSGDTQYF
TRBV19	TRBJ2-3	CASSIESTTDTQYF